This TCR beta chain was sequenced during a study of STAT5B mutations in CD4+ large granular lymphocyte leukemia. CDR1 is SGHTA, CDR2 FQGNSA, per germline. V was cut by 4 bases and J by 5 bases, with 15 bases left in between. The CDR3 runs to 15 residues. This clone was detected a few times. The antigen is unknown. Study-level findings and limits: No patients shared main leukemic clonotypes, though 25% to 30% appeared at low frequency elsewhere. Higher CD4+ than CD8+ T-LGLL clonality might reflect small sample size.

The authors' processing: Productive clonotypes were detectable down to 2.59 x 10-5 frequency. Only in-frame clones appear in the TCRdb table, and some are missing; sequencing was by immunoSEQ multiplex PCR. The V and J calls and clone size are taken from that table; D and trimming were inferred from the DNA. The sample includes over 25,000 clones, roughly three quarters of them seen just once. V is TRBV7-2 and J is TRBJ1-5, with D possibly TRBD1 on 6 matching bases. This sequence was found in a human donor in good health. The material sequenced was CD4+ T cells from blood buffy coats. The DNA for the CDR3 is TGTGCCAGCAGCTCACAGGGTGGTCTCGATCAGCCCCAGCATTTT. Translating it yields CASSSQGGLDQPQHF.